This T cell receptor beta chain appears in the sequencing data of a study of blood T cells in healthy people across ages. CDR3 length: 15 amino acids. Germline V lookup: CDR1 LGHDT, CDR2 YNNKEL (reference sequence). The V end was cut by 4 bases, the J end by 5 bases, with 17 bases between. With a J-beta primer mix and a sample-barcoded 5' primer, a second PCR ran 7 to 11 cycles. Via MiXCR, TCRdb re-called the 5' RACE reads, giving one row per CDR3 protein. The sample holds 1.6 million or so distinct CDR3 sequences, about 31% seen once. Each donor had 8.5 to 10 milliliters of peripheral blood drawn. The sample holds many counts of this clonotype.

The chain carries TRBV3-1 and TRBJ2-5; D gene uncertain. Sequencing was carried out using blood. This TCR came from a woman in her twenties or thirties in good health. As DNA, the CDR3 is TGTGCCAGCAGCCCCTGGCAGGAGAACGTCGAGACCCAGTACTTC. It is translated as CASSPWQENVETQYF.